This TCR beta chain was captured in a study of OX40 agonist ivuxolimab in advanced cancers. Study-wide background: Prior checkpoint blockade (anti-PD-1, anti-PD-L1 or anti-CTLA-4) was permitted; approximately 44% had it.

The protocol was immunoSEQ multiplex PCR, while the TCRdb copy is restricted to in-frame clones and leaves out a portion. The table includes 75,000 to 100,000 clones, roughly 85% detected once. This clone was picked up one time. Its cognate antigen is unknown. Exclusion of a patient followed from autoimmune disease history or systemic immunosuppression. Study outcomes and limitations: No determination was made of the antigen specificity of the expanded peripheral T cells. CD4+ T cells averaged fewer expanded clones than CD8+ T cells.

J gave up 4 bases and V 4 bases, and 5 bases lay outside the gene matches. The CDR3 totals 14 residues. Germline lookup yields CDR1 KGHSH and CDR2 LQKENI. Sequences were derived from CD4+ or CD8+ T cells sorted from blood, sampled in a trial of the OX40 agonist ivuxolimab. The receptor was derived from an adult with an advanced solid tumor such as melanoma, head and neck, liver or kidney cancer. The chain recombines TRBV18 with TRBJ1-1, with 8 bases aligning to TRBD1. The CDR3 DNA reads TGTGCCAGCTCACTCAACAGGGGGGGCACTGAAGCTTTCTTT. Protein product: CASSLNRGGTEAFF.